The sequence of this T cell receptor (beta chain) was determined in a study of blood T cell repertoires in COVID-19 (dated by TCRdb to 2020 to 2022). As for the study more broadly: The collaborator samples originated in the United States, Italy and Spain and spanned the acute and convalescent phases of COVID-19. Nearly every sample came with metadata listing a de-identified subject ID, COVID-19 status, age in years and sex. The repertoires were made available in a free public database intended to serve as a resource for research on the immune response to SARS-CoV-2. Samples came from the ongoing ImmuneRACE study (first 160 participants) plus 1,254 subjects from 6 global collaborators. The prospective study material was composed of cDNA or gDNA derived from T cells, B-cell-depleted T cells, or PBMCs. Subjects who had been exposed to COVID-19, were actively infected with it, or had recovered from it provided the deeply sampled blood TCRbeta repertoires that made up the dataset. Where available, HLA class I and class II types were taken from metadata supplied by the sample provider and were not determined by assay-based typing. Overall study outcomes, separate from this receptor: Clinical and demographic metadata were provided uncurated, with the amount varying by source and participant.

The germline V gene (reference sequence) provides CDR1 LNHDA and CDR2 SQIVND. Measured from the cysteine to the phenylalanine, the CDR3 is 13 residues long. The kept DNA is CDR3 alone, 39 bases in frame from the first base. Trimming takes 6 bases off V and 6 bases off J; junction bases not matched to a gene: 2. Each collaborating institution followed its own protocols to collect whole blood in K2EDTA tubes. For TCRbeta analysis, collaborators shipped samples as frozen whole blood, isolated PBMCs, or DNA extracted from either of those sample types. TCRbeta CDR3 regions were amplified from genomic DNA using the immunoSEQ Assay, a bias-controlled multiplex PCR. The paper's data handling went like this. The number of nucleated cells in each sample was estimated by amplification of reference gene primers within the assay. Sequence reads were collapsed and filtered to measure the absolute abundance of every unique TCRbeta CDR3 rearrangement. For each sample, productive Simpson clonality was calculated as the square root of Simpson's diversity index over productive rearrangements. TCRdb mirrors the immuneACCESS table, restricted to in-frame sequences. Some clones are absent from its copies; in checked studies, under half trace to an unresolved V gene, and the reason for the others is unknown. The V and J calls and the clone size are those of that table, but D and trimming were determined from the DNA. The sample includes about 170,000 clones, with approximately 81% observed a single time. About 3% of the sample is taken by the ten largest.

On this clone: The target of this receptor is not known. No base qualities exist here, and no much larger clone lies one base off it.

The sequencing sample was made of peripheral blood. The origin of this receptor is a human donor with acute or convalescent COVID-19. The donor label of this sample is uncertain. This chain joins TRBV19 to TRBJ1-5; the junction holds 10 bases that match TRBD1. The nucleotide sequence is TGTGCCAGTAGCCGACAGGGGGCTCAGCCCCAGCATTTT. It translates to CASSRQGAQPQHF.